The source of this T cell receptor (beta chain) is a study of T-cell reconstitution after alpha-beta-depleted transplantation in children. At least ten counts were recorded for this clonotype. During its preparation, the TCRbeta library received unique molecular identifiers. One entry per CDR3 protein results from TCRdb running MiXCR on the PCR reads. Here the sample spans roughly 200,000 distinct CDR3 sequences, over 5.5% being singletons. This sequence originates from a human donor who donated a stem cell graft to a child with Wiskott-Aldrich syndrome. The starting material was PBMCs from the stem cell graft donor, obtained from the stem cell graft.

The CDR3 is CAISEDRGADEQYF. CDR3 sequence (DNA): TGTGCCATCAGTGAAGATAGGGGAGCTGATGAGCAGTACTTC. This chain uses TRBV10-3 with TRBJ2-7; D may correspond to TRBD1 or TRBD2 (5 bases each). V lost 3 bases and J 7 bases, leaving 16 bases between the germline ends. The CDR3 extends over 14 amino acids. Per germline, CDR1 ENHRY and CDR2 SYGVKD.